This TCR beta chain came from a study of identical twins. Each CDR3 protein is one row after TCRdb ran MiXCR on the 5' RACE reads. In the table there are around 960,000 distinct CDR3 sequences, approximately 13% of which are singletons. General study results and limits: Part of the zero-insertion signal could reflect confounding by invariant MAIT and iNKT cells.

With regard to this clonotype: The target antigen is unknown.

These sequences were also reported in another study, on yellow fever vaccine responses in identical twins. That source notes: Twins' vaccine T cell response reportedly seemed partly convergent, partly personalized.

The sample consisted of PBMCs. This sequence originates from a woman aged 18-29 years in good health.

The CDR3, as DNA: TGCGCCAGCAGCTTGAAGGGGGACAGCTCCTACGAGCAGTACTTC. Translating it yields CASSLKGDSSYEQYF. The chain is built from TRBV5-1 and TRBJ2-7; TRBD1 matches at 7 bases. V lost 1 base, J lost 0 bases, and 4 bases stayed unmatched. The germline gives CDR1 SGHRS, CDR2 YFSETQ. There are 15 residues in the CDR3.